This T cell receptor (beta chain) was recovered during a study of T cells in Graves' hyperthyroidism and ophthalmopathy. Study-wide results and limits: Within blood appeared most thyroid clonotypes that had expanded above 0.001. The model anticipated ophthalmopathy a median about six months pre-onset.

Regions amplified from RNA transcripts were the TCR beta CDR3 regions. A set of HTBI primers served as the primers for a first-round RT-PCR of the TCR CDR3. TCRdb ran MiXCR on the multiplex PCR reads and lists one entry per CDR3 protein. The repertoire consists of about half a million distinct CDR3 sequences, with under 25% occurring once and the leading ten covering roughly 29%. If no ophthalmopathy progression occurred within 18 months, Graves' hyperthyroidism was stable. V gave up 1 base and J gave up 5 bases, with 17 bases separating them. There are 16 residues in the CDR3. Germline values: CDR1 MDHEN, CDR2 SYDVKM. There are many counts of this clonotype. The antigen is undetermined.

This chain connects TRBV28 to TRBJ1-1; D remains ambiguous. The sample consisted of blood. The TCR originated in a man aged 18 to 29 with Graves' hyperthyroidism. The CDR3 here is CASSLFGARGKTEAFF. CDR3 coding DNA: TGTGCCAGCAGTTTATTCGGAGCGCGGGGAAAAACTGAAGCTTTCTTT. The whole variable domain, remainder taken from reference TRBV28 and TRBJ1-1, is DVKVTQSSRYLVKRTGEKVFLECVQDMDHENMFWYRQDPGLGLRLIYFSYDVKMKEKGDIPEGYSVSREKKERFSLILESASTNQTSMYLCASSLFGARGKTEAFFGQGTRLTVV.